The 31 T cell receptor beta chains in this list originate from one sample, sequenced in a study of T cell repertoires in cytomegalovirus infection. Using its own MiXCR run on the reads, TCRdb lists one record per CDR3 protein. The sample yields 150,000 to 200,000 distinct CDR3 sequences, roughly a sixth seen once. Sequenced input: CD8+ T cells from PBMCs. The receptors were sampled from a human donor in good health (CMV status not recorded). Some clones in this sample may be carry-over from other donors' samples.

The chain is built from TRBV5-1 and TRBJ2-3; D gene uncertain. From germline, CDR1 is SGHRS and CDR2 YFSETQ. The CDR3 is 14 amino acids. Trimming removed 4 bases from V and 5 bases from J, with 14 bases in between. CDR3 DNA sequence: TGCGCCAGCAGCCCGACCATTACACTAGATACGCAGTATTTT. The encoded protein is CASSPTITLDTQYF.

The table lists this clonotype with a few counts. The junction does not match germline at one end; this may be a read error. V is TRBV6-2 or TRBV6-3 and J is TRBJ2-1, with 14 bases that match TRBD2. This CDR3 contains 18 residues. The germline gives CDR1 MNHEY, CDR2 SVGEGT. CDR3 nucleotides: TGTGCCAGCAGCCTTACGCCCGGGACTAGCGGGAGCTACTATGAGCAGTTCTTC. Translated, it gives CASSLTPGTSGSYYEQFF.

This clonotype was counted only a few times. The chain links TRBV7-2 to TRBJ1-4; no clear D. CDR3 length equals 14 residues. Germline V lookup: CDR1 SGHTA, CDR2 FQGNSA. The V end was cut by 2 bases, the J end by 8 bases, with 12 bases between. CDR3 loop: CASSLSGSSEKLFF. CDR3 nucleotides: TGTGCCAGCAGCTTATCCGGGTCGTCGGAAAAACTGTTTTTT.

This clonotype has more than one count but fewer than ten. The chain employs TRBV7-9 and TRBJ1-1; D unclear. The germline V gene encodes CDR1 SEHNR and CDR2 FQNEAQ (reference sequence). This CDR3 spans 16 amino acids. The V end lost 0 bases, the J end lost 1 base, and 12 bases lay between the germline ends. The CDR3 DNA reads as TGTGCCAGCAGCTTAGCCGGGATTAATAGGAACACTGAAGCTTTCTTT. Translating gives CASSLAGINRNTEAFF.

The rearrangement links TRBV6-2 or TRBV6-3 to TRBJ1-2; D gene uncertain. Germline CDR1 MNHEY, CDR2 SVGEGT. V lost 5 bases, J lost 5 bases, and 12 bases lay in between. The CDR3 consists of 13 residues. The CDR3 protein is CASSPTGEYGYTF. The CDR3 DNA reads TGTGCCAGCAGTCCCACGGGAGAATATGGCTACACCTTC.

The genes are TRBV11-2 and TRBJ2-7, with D unclear. The CDR3 consists of 16 residues. Looked up from germline, CDR1 is SGHAT and CDR2 is FQNNGV. V lost 0 bases to trimming and J lost 4 bases, with 16 bases between them. The CDR3 DNA reads TGTGCCAGCAGCTTAGAATTAGCCCATCTGCCATACGAGCAGTACTTC. Protein product: CASSLELAHLPYEQYF. Full variable domain (missing parts from reference TRBV11-2 and TRBJ2-7): EAGVAQSPRYKIIEKRQSVAFWCNPISGHATLYWYQQILGQGPKLLIQFQNNGVVDDSQLPKDRFSAERLKGVDSTLKIQPAKLEDSAVYLCASSLELAHLPYEQYFGPGTRLTVT.

This rearrangement joins TRBV6-2 or TRBV6-3 to TRBJ2-7; D is ambiguous. In germline, CDR1 is MNHEY, CDR2 SVGEGT. The V end was cut by 5 bases, the J end by 9 bases, with 8 bases between. The CDR3 has 10 residues. CDR3 DNA: TGTGCCAGCAGTCACGGAGTGCAGTACTTC. It yields the protein CASSHGVQYF.

The CDR3 loop is CASTSPGNTEAFF. In nucleotides, the CDR3 is TGTGCCAGCACCTCACCAGGGAACACTGAAGCTTTCTTT. J is TRBJ1-1 and V is TRBV28; D gene unclear. The CDR3 sequence is 13 residues long. The V end lost 7 bases, the J end lost 1 base, and 10 bases lay between the germline ends. CDR1 is MDHEN and CDR2 is SYDVKM in the germline V gene.

The chain couples TRBV29-1 to TRBJ2-6, with unresolved D. V lost 1 base, J lost 5 bases, and 3 bases lay in between. Germline assignment: CDR1 SQVTM and CDR2 ANQGSEA. The CDR3 is made up of 12 amino acids. CDR3 loop: CSVEVRANVLTF. CDR3 nucleotide sequence: TGCAGCGTTGAAGTGAGGGCCAACGTCCTGACTTTC.

This clonotype was seen a handful of times. The rearrangement joins TRBV7-8 to TRBJ2-5; no firm D call. Per the germline V gene, CDR1 is SGHVS and CDR2 is FQNEAQ. V was trimmed by 7 bases and J by 5 bases, leaving 11 bases between them. This CDR3 is built from 12 residues. CDR3 loop: CASTLFLETQYF. Here the CDR3 DNA reads TGTGCCAGCACCCTTTTTCTTGAGACCCAGTACTTC.

This chain links TRBV14 with TRBJ2-2; 10 nucleotides match TRBD2. Per germline, CDR1 SGHDN and CDR2 FVKESK. Losses at the gene ends were 3 bases for V and 3 bases for J; bases not matched to a gene: 13. This CDR3 is 19 amino acids long. CDR3 loop: CASSQSTIGLAVDTGELFF. In DNA, the CDR3 is TGTGCCAGCAGCCAGAGCACAATCGGACTAGCGGTAGACACCGGGGAGCTGTTTTTT.

V and J are TRBV6-2 or TRBV6-3 and TRBJ2-5; D is ambiguous. Germline V CDR1 and CDR2: MNHEY, SVGEGT. Trimming took 2 bases from V and 1 from J, leaving 8 bases between them. The CDR3 is made up of 14 amino acids. The CDR3 loop reads CASSYPDGQETQYF. The CDR3 DNA reads as TGTGCCAGCAGTTACCCGGACGGCCAAGAGACCCAGTACTTC.

In its sample, this clonotype was seen many times. The chain uses TRBV7-3 and TRBJ2-7, with TRBD2 matching 8 bases. Germline V lookup: CDR1 SGHTA, CDR2 FQGTGA. V shed 5 bases, J shed 2 bases, and the junction held 8 bases outside the gene matches. The CDR3 extends over 15 amino acids. CDR3: CASSPIAGSAYEQYF. The CDR3 DNA is TGTGCCAGCAGCCCCATAGCGGGGTCAGCCTACGAGCAGTACTTC.

The chain is built from TRBV7-8 and TRBJ1-2; 12 bases agree with TRBD1. Germline loops: CDR1 SGHVS, CDR2 FQNEAQ. This CDR3 is 15 amino acids long. Unmatched junction bases numbered 7, after V lost 5 bases and J lost 6 bases. The DNA for the CDR3 is TGTGCCAGCAGCGCGGGACAGGGGGCATCCCATGGCTACACCTTC. Its translation: CASSAGQGASHGYTF.

The genes are TRBV5-1 and TRBJ2-7, with TRBD1 matching over 10 bases. This CDR3 has 15 residues. Germline lookup yields CDR1 SGHRS and CDR2 YFSETQ. Trimming cost V 4 bases and J 4 bases; bases outside gene matches: 8. The CDR3 bases are TGCGCCAGCAGCGGCTCCGGGACAGGGGATTACGAGCAGTACTTC. Its translation is CASSGSGTGDYEQYF. The variable domain in full, completed from reference TRBV5-1 and TRBJ2-7, reads KAGVTQTPRYLIKTRGQQVTLSCSPISGHRSVSWYQQTPGQGLQFLFEYFSETQRNKGNFPGRFSGRQFSNSRSEMNVSTLELGDSALYLCASSGSGTGDYEQYFGPGTRLTVT.

V gene TRBV7-9 combines with J gene TRBJ2-2, with D perhaps TRBD2 (6 bases). CDR3 length: 16 residues. Trimming pared 7 bases from V and 14 bases from J, leaving 29 bases between. Per germline, CDR1 SEHNR and CDR2 FQNEAQ (reference sequence). The CDR3 region has the DNA TGTGCCAGCACCCTAAGGGGAGGAACTACCGGGGAATGTCTGTTTTTT. Amino acids: CASTLRGGTTGECLFF.

This chain links TRBV6-2 or TRBV6-3 with TRBJ1-1; D is ambiguous. Germline-derived CDR1 and CDR2 are MNHEY and SVGEGT. V lost 4 bases and J 5 bases, leaving 14 bases between the germline ends. The CDR3 length is 14 residues. The CDR3 DNA follows: TGTGCCAGCAGTTCGCCTTGGGGATGGACTGAAGCTTTCTTT. It translates to CASSSPWGWTEAFF.

This rearrangement joins TRBV27 to TRBJ2-3; D is possibly TRBD1 (6 bases). CDR1 and CDR2 (germline): MNHEY, SMNVEV (reference sequence). The CDR3 is 17 amino acids. Trimming pared 6 bases from V and 1 base from J, leaving 20 bases between. CDR3 DNA: TGTGCCAGCAGCCTTCGACAGGACCTGAGGGGCACAGATACGCAGTATTTT. Protein: CASSLRQDLRGTDTQYF.

This clonotype was picked up a small number of times. V is TRBV6-2 or TRBV6-3 and J is TRBJ2-2; D is unresolved. Trimming took 7 bases from V and 3 from J, leaving 12 bases between them. This CDR3 is built from 14 residues. Germline V lookup: CDR1 MNHEY, CDR2 SVGEGT. In DNA form, the CDR3 reads TGTGCCAGCACCCTCCGGCTGGACACCGGGGAGCTGTTTTTT. It translates to CASTLRLDTGELFF.

V and J are TRBV7-8 and TRBJ2-1, with 8 bases lining up with TRBD1. CDR1 is SGHVS and CDR2 is FQNEAQ in the germline V gene. This CDR3 is built from 15 residues. With V trimmed by 5 bases and J by 3 bases, 6 bases remained unmatched. The CDR3 DNA is TGTGCCAGCAGCCTACGGACAGGGCACTACAATGAGCAGTTCTTC. It translates to CASSLRTGHYNEQFF.

The rearrangement uses TRBV12-3 or TRBV12-4 and TRBJ1-2; weak D call: TRBD1 (5 bases). V shed 5 bases and J shed 7 bases, with 14 bases lying between them. CDR3 length: 13 residues. The DNA of the CDR3 is TGTGCCAGCAGTCTCCTGGGGGGATCTGGCTACACCTTC. Its protein is CASSLLGGSGYTF.

The J gene is TRBJ2-5, the V gene TRBV29-1, with D possibly being TRBD1 (5 bases). The germline V and J ends were trimmed by 1 base and 1 base, with 10 bases remaining between them. Looked up from germline, CDR1 is SQVTM and CDR2 is ANQGSEA. This CDR3 contains 14 residues. As DNA, the CDR3 is TGCAGCGTTGAAGTGGCAGGGATCCAAGAGACCCAGTACTTC. Protein sequence: CSVEVAGIQETQYF. Filled out from reference TRBV29-1 and TRBJ2-5, the complete variable domain reads SAVISQKPSRDICQRGTSLTIQCQVDSQVTMMFWYRQQPGQSLTLIATANQGSEATYESGFVIDKFPISRPNLTFSTLTVSNMSPEDSSIYLCSVEVAGIQETQYFGPGTRLLVL.

The rearrangement links TRBV11-3 to TRBJ2-5; 12 positions match TRBD2. The CDR3 length is 19 residues. Germline lookup yields CDR1 SGHNT and CDR2 YENEEA. V lost 1 base, J lost 5 bases, and 14 bases stayed unmatched. DNA of the CDR3: TGTGCCAGCAGCTTAGGCACAACGGGACTAGCGGGCCTCCAGGAGACCCAGTACTTC. Translation: CASSLGTTGLAGLQETQYF. Supplemented by reference TRBV11-3 and TRBJ2-5, the full variable domain reads EAGVVQSPRYKIIEKKQPVAFWCNPISGHNTLYWYLQNLGQGPELLIRYENEEAVDDSQLPKDRFSAERLKGVDSTLKIQPAELGDSAVYLCASSLGTTGLAGLQETQYFGPGTRLLVL.

The table lists this clonotype with a few counts. The gene calls are TRBV7-2 and TRBJ2-3; D may be TRBD2 (7 bases). V lost 2 bases, J lost 3 bases, and 15 bases lay in between. Germline lookup yields CDR1 SGHTA and CDR2 FQGNSA. CDR3 size: 16 residues. In DNA, the CDR3 is TGTGCCAGCAGCTTATGGATAGGGGGGGGAACAGATACGCAGTATTTT. Translating it yields CASSLWIGGGTDTQYF. Looking up the rest from reference TRBV7-2 and TRBJ2-3 gives the full variable domain: GAGVSQSPSNKVTEKGKDVELRCDPISGHTALYWYRQSLGQGLEFLIYFQGNSAPDKSGLPSDRFSAERTGGSVSTLTIQRTQQEDSAVYLCASSLWIGGGTDTQYFGPGTRLTVL.

This chain connects TRBV6-6 to TRBJ2-3; D unclear. CDR1 and CDR2 (germline): MNHNY, SVGAGI (reference sequence). V lost 0 bases to trimming and J lost 3 bases, with 10 bases between them. CDR3 size: 15 residues. This chain's CDR3 is CASSYSRGITDTQYF. The CDR3 DNA reads TGTGCCAGCAGTTACTCGAGAGGTATAACAGATACGCAGTATTTT.

This clonotype has just a few counts. V gene TRBV20-1 combines with J gene TRBJ2-7, with 7 bases that match TRBD1. CDR1 and CDR2 from the germline V gene are DFQATT and SNEGSKA (reference sequence). V lost 6 bases and J lost 0; bases outside the gene matches: 8. The CDR3 is 14 amino acids. The CDR3 nucleotides are TGCAGTGCCAGTGACAGGGCTAGCTCCTACGAGCAGTACTTC. This encodes CSASDRASSYEQYF.

The chain couples TRBV30 to TRBJ2-1, with 8 bases identical to TRBD2. This CDR3 region has 16 residues. With V trimmed by 3 bases and J by 9 bases, 16 bases remained unmatched. Germline CDR1 and CDR2: GTSNPN and SVGIG (reference sequence). The CDR3 loop reads CAWRKTSGAEAFEQFF. The CDR3 nucleotides are TGTGCCTGGAGAAAAACTAGCGGTGCCGAGGCTTTTGAGCAGTTCTTC.

This clonotype appeared a few times. The CDR3 region is CASSLGGEWADTQYF. In DNA form, the CDR3 reads TGTGCCAGCAGCTTGGGAGGGGAATGGGCAGATACGCAGTATTTT. This chain uses TRBV5-5 with TRBJ2-3; D tentatively reads TRBD1 or TRBD2 (5 bases each). This CDR3 comprises 15 residues. Deletions cut 0 bases from V and 4 bases from J, with 12 bases between. Germline V gene sequence: CDR1 SGHKS, CDR2 YYEKEE (reference sequence). The full variable domain, with the rest looked up from reference TRBV5-5 and TRBJ2-3, is DAGVTQSPTHLIKTRGQQVTLRCSPISGHKSVSWYQQVLGQGPQFIFQYYEKEERGRGNFPDRFSARQFPNYSSELNVNALLLGDSALYLCASSLGGEWADTQYFGPGTRLTVL.

The V call is TRBV7-6, the J call TRBJ1-1; 7 positions agree with TRBD1. CDR3 length: 14 amino acids. V was clipped by 4 bases and J by 4 bases; unmatched bases: 6. The V gene's germline CDR1 is SGHVS and CDR2 FNYEAQ. The CDR3, as DNA: TGTGCCAGCAGCTCAGGGGGGAGAACCACTGAAGCTTTCTTT. Encoded protein: CASSSGGRTTEAFF. The variable domain in full, with the rest retrieved from reference TRBV7-6 and TRBJ1-1, is GAGVSQSPRYKVTKRGQDVALRCDPISGHVSLYWYRQALGQGPEFLTYFNYEAQQDKSGLPNDRFSAERPEGSISTLTIQRTEQRDSAMYRCASSSGGRTTEAFFGQGTRLTVV.

This clonotype was picked up a small number of times. V is TRBV6-2 or TRBV6-3 and J is TRBJ2-1; 7 bases agree with TRBD1. V shed 3 bases, J shed 5 bases, and the junction held 13 bases outside the gene matches. The germline gives CDR1 MNHEY, CDR2 SVGEGT. This CDR3 is built from 17 residues. CDR3 coding DNA: TGTGCCAGCAGTTATCTTAGGACAGGTCAGTTCCACAATGAGCAGTTCTTC. Amino acid sequence: CASSYLRTGQFHNEQFF.

The genes are TRBV2 and TRBJ2-7, with D hard to call. The CDR3 sequence is 10 residues long. CDR1 is SNHLY and CDR2 is FYNNEI in the germline V gene. Trimming left V 6 bases short and J 3 bases short, with 3 bases between. The CDR3 DNA reads as TGTGCCAGCAGGGTCTACGAGCAGTACTTC. This gives the protein CASRVYEQYF.